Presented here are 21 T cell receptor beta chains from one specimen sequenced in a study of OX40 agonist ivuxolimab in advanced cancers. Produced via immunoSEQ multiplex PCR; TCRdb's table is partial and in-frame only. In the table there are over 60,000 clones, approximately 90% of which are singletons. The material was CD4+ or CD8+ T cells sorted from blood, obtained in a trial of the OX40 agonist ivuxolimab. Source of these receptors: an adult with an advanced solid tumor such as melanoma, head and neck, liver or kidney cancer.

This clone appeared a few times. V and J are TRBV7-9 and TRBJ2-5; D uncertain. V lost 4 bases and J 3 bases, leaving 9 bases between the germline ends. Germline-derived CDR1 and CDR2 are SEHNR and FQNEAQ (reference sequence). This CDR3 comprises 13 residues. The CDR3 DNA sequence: TGTGCCAGCAGCTGGGCTGGAGAAGAGACCCAGTACTTC. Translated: CASSWAGEETQYF.

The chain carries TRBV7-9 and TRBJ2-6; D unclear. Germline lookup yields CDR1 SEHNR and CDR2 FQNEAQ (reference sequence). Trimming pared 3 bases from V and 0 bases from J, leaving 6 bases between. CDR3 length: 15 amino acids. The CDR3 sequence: CASSFFLSGANVLTF. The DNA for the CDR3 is TGTGCCAGCAGCTTTTTCCTCTCTGGGGCCAACGTCCTGACTTTC.

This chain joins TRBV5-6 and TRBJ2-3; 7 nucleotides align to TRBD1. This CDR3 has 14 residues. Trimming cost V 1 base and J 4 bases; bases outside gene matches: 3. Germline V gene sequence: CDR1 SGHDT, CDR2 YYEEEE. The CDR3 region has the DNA TGTGCCAGCAGCTTGCCGCAGGGGGCAGATACGCAGTATTTT. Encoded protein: CASSLPQGADTQYF.

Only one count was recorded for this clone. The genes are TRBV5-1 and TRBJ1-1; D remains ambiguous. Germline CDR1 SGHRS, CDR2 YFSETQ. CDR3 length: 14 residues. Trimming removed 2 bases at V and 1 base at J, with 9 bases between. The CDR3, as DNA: TGCGCCAGCAGCTTTACGAACTCGAACACTGAAGCTTTCTTT. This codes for CASSFTNSNTEAFF.

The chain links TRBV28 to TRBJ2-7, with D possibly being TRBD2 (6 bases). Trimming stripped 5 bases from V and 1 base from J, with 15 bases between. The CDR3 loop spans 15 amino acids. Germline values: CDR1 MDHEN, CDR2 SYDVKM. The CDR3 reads CASSVRASVSYEQYF. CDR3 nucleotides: TGTGCCAGCAGTGTCAGAGCTAGCGTTTCCTACGAGCAGTACTTC.

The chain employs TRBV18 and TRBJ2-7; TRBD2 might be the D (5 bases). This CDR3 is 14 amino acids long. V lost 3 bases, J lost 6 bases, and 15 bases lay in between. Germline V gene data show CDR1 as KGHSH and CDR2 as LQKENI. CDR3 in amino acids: CASSPIGERGEQYF. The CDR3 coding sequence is TGTGCCAGCTCACCTATTGGGGAGCGTGGCGAGCAGTACTTC.

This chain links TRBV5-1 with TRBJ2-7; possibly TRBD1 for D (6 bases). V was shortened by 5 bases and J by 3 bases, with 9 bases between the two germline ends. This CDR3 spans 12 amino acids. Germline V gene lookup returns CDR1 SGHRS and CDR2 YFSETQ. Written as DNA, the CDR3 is TGCGCCAGCAGTCAGGGGTACTACGAGCAGTACTTC. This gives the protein CASSQGYYEQYF.

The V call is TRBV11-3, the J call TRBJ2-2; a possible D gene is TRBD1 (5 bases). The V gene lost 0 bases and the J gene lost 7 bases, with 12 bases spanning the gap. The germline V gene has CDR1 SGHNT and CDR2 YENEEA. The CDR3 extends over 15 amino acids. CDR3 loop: CASSLEQGGIGELFF. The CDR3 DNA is TGTGCCAGCAGCTTAGAGCAGGGTGGCATCGGGGAGCTGTTTTTT.

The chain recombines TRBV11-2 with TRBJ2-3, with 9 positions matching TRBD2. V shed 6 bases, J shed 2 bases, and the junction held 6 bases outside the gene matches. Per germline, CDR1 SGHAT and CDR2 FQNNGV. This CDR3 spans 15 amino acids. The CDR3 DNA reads TGTGCCAGCAGTGTGCTAGCGGGATCCACAGATACGCAGTATTTT. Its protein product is CASSVLAGSTDTQYF.

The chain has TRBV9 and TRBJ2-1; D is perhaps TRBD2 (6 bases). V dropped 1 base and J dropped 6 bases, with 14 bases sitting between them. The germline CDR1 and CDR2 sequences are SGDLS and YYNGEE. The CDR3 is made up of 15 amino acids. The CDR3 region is CASSVLGTFLNEQFF. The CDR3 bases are TGTGCCAGCAGCGTACTAGGGACTTTTCTCAATGAGCAGTTCTTC.

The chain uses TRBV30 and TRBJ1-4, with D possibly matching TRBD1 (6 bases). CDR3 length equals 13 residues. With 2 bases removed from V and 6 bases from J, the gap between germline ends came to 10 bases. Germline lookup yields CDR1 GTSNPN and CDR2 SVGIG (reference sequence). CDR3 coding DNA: TGTGCCTGGAGTTCAGGGGTCGATGAAAAACTGTTTTTT. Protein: CAWSSGVDEKLFF.

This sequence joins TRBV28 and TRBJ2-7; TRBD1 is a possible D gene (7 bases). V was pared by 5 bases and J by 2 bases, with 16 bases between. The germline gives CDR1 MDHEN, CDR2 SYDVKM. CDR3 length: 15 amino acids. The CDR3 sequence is CASSPGGTDAYEQYF. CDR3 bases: TGTGCCAGCAGTCCAGGGGGGACAGACGCCTACGAGCAGTACTTC.

The CDR3 is CATRWGPNPNTGELFF. CDR3 nucleotides: TGTGCCACCCGATGGGGGCCTAATCCGAACACCGGGGAGCTGTTTTTT. The chain combines TRBV11-1 with TRBJ2-2, with D maybe TRBD1 (6 bases). This CDR3 spans 16 amino acids. CDR1 SGHAT and CDR2 FQDESV come from the germline V gene (reference sequence). Trimming stripped 10 bases from V and 0 bases from J, with 18 bases between. The full variable domain, with the rest looked up from reference TRBV11-1 and TRBJ2-2, is EAEVAQSPRYKITEKSQAVAFWCDPISGHATLYWYRQILGQGPELLVQFQDESVVDDSQLPKDRFSAERLKGVDSTLKIQPAELGDSAMYLCATRWGPNPNTGELFFGEGSRLTVL.

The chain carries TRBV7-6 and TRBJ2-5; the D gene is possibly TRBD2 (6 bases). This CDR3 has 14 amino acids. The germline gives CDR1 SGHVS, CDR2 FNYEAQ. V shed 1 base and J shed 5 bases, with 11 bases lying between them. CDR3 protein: CASSLGTNPETQYF. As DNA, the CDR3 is TGTGCCAGCAGCTTAGGGACTAACCCCGAGACCCAGTACTTC.

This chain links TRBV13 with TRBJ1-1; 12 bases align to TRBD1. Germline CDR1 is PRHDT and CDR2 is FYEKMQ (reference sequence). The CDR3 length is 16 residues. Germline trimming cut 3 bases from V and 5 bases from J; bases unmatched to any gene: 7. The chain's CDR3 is CASSLGQGAVSTEAFF. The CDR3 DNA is TGTGCCAGCAGCTTGGGACAGGGGGCGGTGTCGACTGAAGCTTTCTTT.

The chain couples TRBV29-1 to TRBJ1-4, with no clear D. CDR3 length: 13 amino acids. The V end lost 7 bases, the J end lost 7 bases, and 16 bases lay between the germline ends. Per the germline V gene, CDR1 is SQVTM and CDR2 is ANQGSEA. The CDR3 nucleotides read TGCAGCGCAAGGGTGACCATTGGTGAAAAACTGTTTTTT. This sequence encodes CSARVTIGEKLFF.

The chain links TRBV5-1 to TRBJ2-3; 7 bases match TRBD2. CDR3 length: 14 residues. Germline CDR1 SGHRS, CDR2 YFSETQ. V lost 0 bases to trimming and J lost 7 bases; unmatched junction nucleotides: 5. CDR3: CASSLDLAANTQYF. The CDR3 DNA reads TGCGCCAGCAGCTTGGATCTAGCGGCAAATACGCAGTATTTT.

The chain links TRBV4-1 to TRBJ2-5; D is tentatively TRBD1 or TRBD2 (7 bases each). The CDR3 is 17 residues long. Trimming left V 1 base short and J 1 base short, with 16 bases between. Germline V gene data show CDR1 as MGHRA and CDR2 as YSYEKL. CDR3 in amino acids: CASSQGRGGGSQETQYF. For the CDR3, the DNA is TGCGCCAGCAGCCAAGGCCGGGGAGGGGGCTCCCAAGAGACCCAGTACTTC.

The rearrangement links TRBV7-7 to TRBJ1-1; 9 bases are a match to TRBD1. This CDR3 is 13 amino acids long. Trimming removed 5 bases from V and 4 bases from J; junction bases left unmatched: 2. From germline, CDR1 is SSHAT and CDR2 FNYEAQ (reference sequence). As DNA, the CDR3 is TGTGCCAGCAGCACGGGACAGGGCACTGAAGCTTTCTTT. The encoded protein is CASSTGQGTEAFF.

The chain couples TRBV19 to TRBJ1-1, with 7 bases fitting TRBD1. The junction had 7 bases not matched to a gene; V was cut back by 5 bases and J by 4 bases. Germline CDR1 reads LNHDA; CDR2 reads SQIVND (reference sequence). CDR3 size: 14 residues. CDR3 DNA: TGTGCCAGTAGTGTGACAGGGTCGGGCACTGAAGCTTTCTTT. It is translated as CASSVTGSGTEAFF.

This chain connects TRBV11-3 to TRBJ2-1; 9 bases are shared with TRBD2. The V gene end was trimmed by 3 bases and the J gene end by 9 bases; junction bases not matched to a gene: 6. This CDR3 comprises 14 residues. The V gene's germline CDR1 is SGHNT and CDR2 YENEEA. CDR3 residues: CASSFAAGGGEQFF. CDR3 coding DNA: TGTGCCAGCAGCTTTGCGGCGGGAGGGGGTGAGCAGTTCTTC.